This T cell receptor beta chain was obtained from a study of cytomegalovirus exposure and HLA in healthy donors. Study background: Roughly 77 million unique TCRs from HLA-typed donors made up an early data release. Study-level results: Among the CMV-associated chains, a few were confirmed in vitro as specific for CMV antigens. Some 16,000 TCR beta sequences were associated with HLA alleles at 0.05 false discovery rate in a later analysis.

A word on this clone: The antigen remains undetermined.

In germline, CDR1 is GTSNPN, CDR2 SVGIG (reference sequence). Losses at the gene ends were 0 bases for V and 7 bases for J; bases not matched to a gene: 13. The CDR3 is 16 residues long. PCR primers comprised 60 Vbeta and 13 Jbeta primers. Authors' analysis steps: Unique TCR beta chains totaled roughly 79 million in a later count, with roughly 12 million of them shared. Assay used: immunoSEQ multiplex PCR; TCRdb lists only in-frame clones, some missing. V and J calls and clone size are as listed in that table; D and trimming were resolved from the DNA. The sample yields some 140,000 clones, approximately 85% seen once.

The material sequenced was PBMCs. V gene TRBV30 combines with J gene TRBJ2-7, with 9 bases identical to TRBD1. This TCR was sampled from a woman in her 30s in good health and CMV-seropositive. In DNA, the CDR3 is TGTGCCTGGAGTGTACTGGCCGGGACAGGGAAAAGGGAGCAGTACTTC. It is translated as CAWSVLAGTGKREQYF.